This T cell receptor beta chain was identified during a study of Ad26.COV2.S vaccination and SARS-CoV-2 variants. In the study overall: Participants got Ad26.COV2.S intramuscularly, once or twice 56 days apart.

The V gene's germline CDR1 is LGHNA and CDR2 YSLEER. CDR3 size: 15 residues. Trimming took 3 bases from V and 5 from J, leaving 16 bases between them. This clone was counted once. The antigen is not known. Whole-study findings and limits: It was vaccine recipients, not placebo recipients, who had the higher spike-specific TCR breadth.

Sequencing was performed with immunoSEQ multiplex PCR; in TCRdb, only in-frame clones are kept and a portion is missing. The sample has around 320,000 clones, 85% to 90% seen once. Indicated treatment: 15 to 20 received Ad26.COV2.S at low or high dose, single or two shots; about 5 received placebo; per-sample allocation not given. The study sampled participants on day 63 after the first vaccine or placebo injection. The sample came from a Boston adult aged 18-55 years. This clonotype was obtained from a person between 18 and 60 years old who received the Ad26.COV2.S COVID-19 vaccine or a placebo. The rearrangement uses TRBV4-3 and TRBJ1-1; D remains ambiguous. The material sequenced was peripheral blood, taken in a trial of Ad26.COV2.S vaccine versus placebo. As DNA, the CDR3 is TGCGCCAGCAGCCAGACCAGACTGCCCGGGACTGAAGCTTTCTTT. Residues: CASSQTRLPGTEAFF.